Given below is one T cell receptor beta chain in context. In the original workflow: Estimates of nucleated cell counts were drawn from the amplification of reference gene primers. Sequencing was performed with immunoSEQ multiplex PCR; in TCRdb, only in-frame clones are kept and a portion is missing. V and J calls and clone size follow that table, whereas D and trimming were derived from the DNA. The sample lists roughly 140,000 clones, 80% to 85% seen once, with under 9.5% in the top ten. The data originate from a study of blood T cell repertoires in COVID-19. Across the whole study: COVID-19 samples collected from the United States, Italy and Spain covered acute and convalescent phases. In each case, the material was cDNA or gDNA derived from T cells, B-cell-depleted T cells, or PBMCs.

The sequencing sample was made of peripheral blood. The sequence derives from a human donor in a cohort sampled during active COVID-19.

CDR3: CASSPQGTTNEKLFF. DNA of the CDR3: TGTGCCAGCAGCCCCCAGGGGACGACTAATGAAAAACTGTTTTTT. The V gene is TRBV5-4, the J gene TRBJ1-4; possible D gene TRBD1, 6 bases. The CDR3 length is 15 residues. V dropped 4 bases and J dropped 2 bases, with 12 bases sitting between them. The germline V gene has CDR1 SGHNT and CDR2 YYREEE (reference sequence).